The source of this TCR beta chain is a study of shared clonotypes between healthy human individuals. The germline V gene encodes CDR1 MNHNS and CDR2 SASEGT. The CDR3 totals 13 residues. The V end lost 3 bases, the J end lost 6 bases, and 10 bases lay between the germline ends. The assay ran at deep level. The material for each subset, its genomic DNA, was split evenly across several immunoSEQ plates. Per the original methods: ImmunoSEQ gave junction-only sequences without quality scores, so filtering differed. Assay used: immunoSEQ multiplex PCR; TCRdb lists only in-frame clones, some missing. V, J and clone size were drawn from that table, and D and trimming were deduced from the DNA. The table has about 600,000 clones, roughly 79% seen once. The donor cohort consisted entirely of Caucasian adults residing in Nashville, Tennessee.

The TCR was taken from a woman between 35 and 50 years old in good health. Some clones in this sample may be carry-over from other donors' samples. Sequenced sample: PBMCs. The V gene is TRBV6-1, the J gene TRBJ2-3; D is possibly TRBD1 (6 bases). For the CDR3, the DNA is TGTGCCAGCAGTGAGAACAGGGATGATACGCAGTATTTT. Amino acid sequence: CASSENRDDTQYF.